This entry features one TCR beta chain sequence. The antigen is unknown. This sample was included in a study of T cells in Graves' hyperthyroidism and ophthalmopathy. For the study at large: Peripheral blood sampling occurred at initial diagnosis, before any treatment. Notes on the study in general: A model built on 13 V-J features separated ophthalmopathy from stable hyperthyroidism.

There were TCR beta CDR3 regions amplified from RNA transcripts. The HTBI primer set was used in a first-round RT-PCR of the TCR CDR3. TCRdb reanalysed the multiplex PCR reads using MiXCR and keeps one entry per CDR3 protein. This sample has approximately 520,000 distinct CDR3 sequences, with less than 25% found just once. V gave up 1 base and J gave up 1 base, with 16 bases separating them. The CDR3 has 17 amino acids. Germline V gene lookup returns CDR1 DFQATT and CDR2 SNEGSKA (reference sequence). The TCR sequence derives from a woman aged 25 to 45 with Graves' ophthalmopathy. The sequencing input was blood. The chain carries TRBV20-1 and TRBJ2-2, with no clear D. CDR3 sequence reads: CSARGGWQLRNTGELFF. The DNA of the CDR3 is TGCAGTGCTAGAGGTGGTTGGCAGCTAAGGAACACCGGGGAGCTGTTTTTT.